This T cell receptor beta chain emerged from a study of CD8 T cells in Susac syndrome. TCR beta from blood CD8+ and CD4+ T cells was sequenced. Negative isolation yielded the CD8+ and CD4+ T cells, while FACS enriched the TEMRA cells. cDNA came from roughly 0.5 to 1 ug RNA primed by random hexamers. TCRdb reanalysed the immunoSEQ multiplex PCR reads using MiXCR and keeps one entry per CDR3 protein. This table holds a few hundred thousand distinct CDR3 sequences, approximately 85% found once. V was pared by 3 bases and J by 0 bases, with 8 bases between. CDR3 size: 15 residues. The germline V gene has CDR1 MDHEN and CDR2 SYDVKM.

The V call is TRBV28, the J call TRBJ2-2; the D is unclear. This sequence originates from a human donor with multiple sclerosis. The sample taken for sequencing was CD8+ T cells from PBMCs. The CDR3 region has the DNA TGTGCCAGCAGTTTGGCGCAGACGAACACCGGGGAGCTGTTTTTT. It translates to CASSLAQTNTGELFF.